This TCR beta chain was profiled in a study of cytomegalovirus exposure and HLA in healthy donors (dated by TCRdb to the late 2010s). The study in broad terms: An earlier analysis of 550 to 700 of the donors reported 250 to 300 Gb of sequence data and around 110 million unique TCR beta sequences from 150 million to 200 million T cells. An early release that covered fewer than 750 HLA-typed donors contained approximately 320 gigabases of sequencing data and 75 million to 100 million unique TCR sequences. Of the roughly 390 genotyped donors, approximately 83% fell in the genetic ancestry cluster associated with self-reported Caucasian donors. The aim of the study was to test whether cataloging public T cell receptors could identify signatures of past pathogen exposure. The study used immunosequencing to profile the T cell repertoires of 666 subjects and linked those repertoires to cytomegalovirus serostatus. A separate validation cohort of 90 to 150 different subjects was used in addition to the roughly 700-subject first cohort. To predict cytomegalovirus infection status, the study combined high-throughput TCR immunosequencing, statistical association of individual TCRs with disease status, and machine learning. In a later analysis, previously published TCR beta repertoires from 670 or so donors were re-analyzed and high-resolution HLA genotyping was added so that TCR occurrence patterns could be studied. Rather than drawing on any new phenotypic data, the later analysis identified candidate immune exposures from TCR beta sequences and the way those sequences occurred across donors. To decide whether each TCR beta V gene segment behaved as functional or pseudogenic, an earlier analysis of fewer than 750 of the donors relied on high-throughput TCR beta sequencing. Alongside the repertoire data, information on donor age, sex, ethnicity and CMV serostatus was compiled. Genome-wide SNP genotypes for about 65% of the roughly 670 donors were used in a later genetic analysis, which treated that subset as a discovery cohort. All discovery cohort repertoires had been generated on a single sequencing platform. Both class I and class II loci were covered by HLA typing, at four-digit resolution. The number of donors typed differed by locus, with roughly 620-630 for A, B, C, DRB1 and DQB1, around 500 for DQA1, 600 to 610 for DPA1, and about 450 for DPB1. Roughly five DR-DQ haplotypes were handled as single units for association and clustering, since linkage in the cohort was strong. Among roughly 370 genotyped donors of the cohort, an average of approximately 240,000 unique TCR beta nucleotide sequences were sequenced per donor, roughly 18% of them non-productive. Results the study describes overall, beyond this receptor: Strong co-occurrence of HLA alleles, especially DR and DQ, made assigning TCR associations to individual alleles difficult. In an earlier analysis of some 640 of the donors, most TCR beta V segments were observed in productive rearrangements about 87% or about 30% of the time, broadly matching IMGT annotations. In a later analysis, most CMV-associated TCR beta chains were found to appear HLA-restricted, with HLA associations seemingly driven largely by CMV exposure. Correlated functional status among segregating V segments might reflect linkage disequilibrium, but an unknown experimental factor could not be ruled out. Compared with equally common non-associated chains, HLA-associated TCR beta chains in a later analysis were more clonally expanded and had lower generation probabilities. Roughly uniform sequencing depth across donors was assumed in presence/absence analyses, although this assumption may not hold. Because HLA typing was unavailable for some donors at each locus, only the typed subset was used in association tests. A further reported finding was that TCR beta sequences accurately predicted the HLA-A and HLA-B alleles for most subjects in the first cohort. In a later analysis, some 18,000 TCR beta sequences were associated with specific HLA alleles at a false discovery rate of 0.05. The cohort was sequenced for TCR beta chains only, and without alpha or paired-chain data the features that could be detected were limited. The classifier was reported to diagnose cytomegalovirus status with high specificity and sensitivity in both the original cohort and the validation cohort. The sequencing pipeline was judged likely to have produced a cluster of highly shared sequence variants as a technical artifact. Immune exposure information for the cohort was limited to CMV serostatus. According to the authors, the approach could potentially be generalized to other disease states and immunological phenotypes. Most TCR sequences were seen in very few donors, while some public TCRs were found in many individuals. Three of the identified cytomegalovirus-associated TCR beta chains were confirmed in vitro to be specific for cytomegalovirus antigens. In the study, about 150 TCR beta chains were listed as associated with cytomegalovirus. Several of the top co-occurrence clusters appeared to be linked to parvovirus B19, influenza, CMV and Epstein-Barr virus, according to a later analysis. Some IMGT-functional V segments, including TRBV6-2 and TRBV6-3, could not be distinguished by the 87-base-pair reads and were therefore excluded. A later genetic analysis associated a missense DCLRE1C variant with V-gene and J-gene trimming of TCR beta chains, and an independent cohort replicated the association. Because counts were too low, 15 to 20 rarely observed V segments, including chromosome 9 orphons, were excluded from the earlier analysis of roughly 580 of the donors. In a later genetic analysis, fewer N-insertions in productive TCRs were reported among donors in an Asian-associated ancestry cluster than the approximately 630-donor mean. In a later analysis, TCR association rates were found to vary across HLA loci, with the most associated TCRs seen for DRB1 alleles and the fewest for HLA-C alleles.

CDR1 and CDR2 (SGHRS, YFSETQ) derive from the germline V gene. Here V drops 4 bases and J drops 3 bases, and the junction holds 5 bases not matched to any gene. From the cysteine up to the phenylalanine, the CDR3 has a length of 14 residues. Of the read, only the CDR3 DNA is kept; its 42 bases are in frame from base 1. In total, roughly 670 healthy bone marrow donors made up the cohort. All cohort members were sampled while nominally healthy, although unrecorded immune exposures were likely present. The donor tested CMV seronegative and was one of the 352 seronegative cohort members. Every donor gave a peripheral blood sample, and the peripheral blood mononuclear cells from that sample were used for TCR beta sequencing. Genomic DNA was extracted from the blood cell samples with the Qiagen DNeasy Blood Extraction Kit. Details on this clone: Its antigen specificity is not known.

Library preparation was by the immunoSEQ multiplex PCR assay. A mixture of 60 forward primers for TCR Vbeta segments and 13 reverse primers for TCR Jbeta segments was used in the multiplex PCR. The CDR3 region of rearranged TCR beta genes was amplified from genomic DNA with a multiplex PCR assay. On the Illumina HiSeq System, the amplified TCR beta libraries were sequenced as 87-base-pair reads. In the paper's pipeline: In a later analysis, tens of millions of unique TCR beta chains were counted across the roughly 670 repertoires, and some 10 million of these chains were shared by at least two donors. Raw reads were error-corrected and collapsed into unique sequences by a nearest-neighbor algorithm in which closely related sequences were merged to remove PCR and sequencing errors. Alignment of CDR3 sequences to IMGT reference sequences was used to assign V, D and J gene segments. For a sequence to be retained, at least a six-nucleotide match to both a V gene segment and a J gene segment was required. Rearrangements were called productive when the CDR3 lacked stop codons and stayed in frame with V and J; all others were non-productive. Following IMGT convention, CDR3 was defined as the stretch from the second conserved V-encoded cysteine to the conserved J-encoded phenylalanine. In an earlier analysis of 550 to 650 of the donors, sequences lacking an unambiguous match to a single V gene segment were excluded. In an earlier analysis of more than 500 of the donors, a V segment was called functional when productive rearrangements were above 56.7%, and segregating when the standard deviation between donors exceeded 5%. A statistical classification framework was built to diagnose cytomegalovirus status from the catalog of TCR beta chain sequences. In a later analysis, TCR nucleotide sequences were compared against IMGT/GENE-DB human TR gene sequences so that V and J genes could be assigned. The TCRdist pipeline was used in a later analysis to assign CDR3 sequences and most-parsimonious VDJ recombination scenarios. In a later analysis, every TCR beta chain was defined by the combination of its CDR3 amino acid sequence and its V-gene family, and reads without a unique V-gene family were dropped. In a later analysis, some 600 highly shared, low-generation-probability nucleotide sequences were removed to address suspected cross-contamination and a sequencing artifact. In a later analysis, a clonal expansion index for each public chain was calculated from normalized within-repertoire ranks of inferred template counts. Generation probabilities in a later analysis came from a VDJ recombination model fitted to out-of-frame rearrangements, and those results were checked against IGoR. In a later analysis, TCR-TCR, TCR-HLA and TCR-CMV co-occurrence was scored with hypergeometric tests, and a repertoire-size bias correction was applied to TCR pairs. A later analysis estimated false discovery rates by permuting HLA or CMV assignments 20 times. A later analysis grouped co-occurring TCRs with DBSCAN, adding TCRdist sequence similarity when clustering within HLA-allele-positive subsets. Repertoires with fewer than 30,000 or more than 120,000 public chains were left out of co-occurrence clustering, as were about five repertoires with anomalous nucleotide sharing. TCRdb took this table from immuneACCESS and kept in-frame rearrangements with V and J called. Such tables lack part of the clones; where checked against another copy, unresolved V genes explain under half of the gap, and the rest is unexplained. The D gene and trimming were derived from the DNA, and the V and J assignments and clone size from that table. For this sample, the table gives around 45,000 clones. The ten largest clonotypes hold 1.8% of the sample.

The TCR was taken from a woman aged 25 to 45 in good health and CMV-seronegative. The chain uses TRBV5-1 and TRBJ2-7, with 9 bases in between that match TRBD1. Sequenced: PBMCs. The CDR3 in this case is CASSVGQGSYEQYF. At the DNA level, the sequence is TGCGCCAGCAGCGTGGGACAGGGAAGCTACGAGCAGTACTTC. This CDR3, with the reference TRBV5-1 and TRBJ2-7 proteins standing in past its ends, gives the full variable domain KAGVTQTPRYLIKTRGQQVTLSCSPISGHRSVSWYQQTPGQGLQFLFEYFSETQRNKGNFPGRFSGRQFSNSRSEMNVSTLELGDSALYLCASSVGQGSYEQYFGPGTRLTVT.